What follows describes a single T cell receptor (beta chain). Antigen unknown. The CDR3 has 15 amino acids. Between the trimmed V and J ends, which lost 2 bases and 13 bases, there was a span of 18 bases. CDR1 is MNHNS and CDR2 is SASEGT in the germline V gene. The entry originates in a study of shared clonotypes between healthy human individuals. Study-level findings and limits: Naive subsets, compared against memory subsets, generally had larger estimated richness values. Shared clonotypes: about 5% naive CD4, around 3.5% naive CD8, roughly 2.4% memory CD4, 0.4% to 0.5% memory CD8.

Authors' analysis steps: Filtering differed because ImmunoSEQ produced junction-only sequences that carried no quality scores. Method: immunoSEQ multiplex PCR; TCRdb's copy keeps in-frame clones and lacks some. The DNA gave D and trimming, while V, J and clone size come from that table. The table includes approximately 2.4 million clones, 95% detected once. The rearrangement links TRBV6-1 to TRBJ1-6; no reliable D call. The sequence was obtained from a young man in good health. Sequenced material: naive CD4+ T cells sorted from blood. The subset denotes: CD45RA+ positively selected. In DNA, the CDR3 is TGTGCCAGCAGTGAAACGGTGGGAACCTATGGGCCCCTCCACTTT. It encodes CASSETVGTYGPLHF.